These T cell receptor beta chains were read from a single sample in a study of early T cells in non-severe SARS-CoV-2 infection. TCRdb independently ran MiXCR on the 5' RACE reads; one entry per CDR3 protein. The repertoire holds about 50,000 distinct CDR3 sequences, approximately 12% seen once, with about 2.7% in the top ten. The source material was whole blood, sampled at baseline. Every receptor here comes from an adult who was a healthcare worker with PCR-confirmed SARS-CoV-2 infection or an uninfected control (not recorded which). Each CDR3 is given with its conserved first and last residue. The order of the fields is D gene, clone size, J gene, V gene, CDR3 DNA, CDR3 protein. The D gene is left open where the match is weak. Clone size is given for some rows only: seen once, a few or many times, or a class if the clone is expanded.

NA | NA | TRBJ1-1 | TRBV20-1 | TGCAGTGCTAGATTACAGGGAAGCACTGAAGCTTTCTTT | CSARLQGSTEAFF
TRBD1 | NA | TRBJ2-7 | TRBV27 | TGTGCCAGCAGTAACCAACCCGGGACAGGGAATTTGTACTTC | CASSNQPGTGNLYF
TRBD1 | NA | TRBJ2-3 | TRBV20-1 | TGCAGTGCACAAACAGGGGGCCACACAGATACGCAGTATTTT | CSAQTGGHTDTQYF
TRBD2 | few | TRBJ2-3 | TRBV5-1 | TGCGCCAGCAGCACCATCAGCGGGACTAGCACAGATACGCAGTATTTT | CASSTISGTSTDTQYF
TRBD1 | NA | TRBJ2-1 | TRBV6-2/TRBV6-3 | TGTGCCAGCAGCGGTAATCAGGGGGCGCCGACTTACAATGAGCAGTTCTTC | CASSGNQGAPTYNEQFF
NA | few | TRBJ2-1 | TRBV28 | TGTGCCAGCAGTACCACCGGGCTCCCGGATCTGTTCTTC | CASSTTGLPDLFF
NA | many | TRBJ2-6 | TRBV12-3/TRBV12-4 | TGTGCCAGCATAGCTGGGGCCAACGTCCTGACTTTC | CASIAGANVLTF
TRBD1 | NA | TRBJ2-5 | TRBV28 | TGTGCCAGCAGTTTCCGAGGGGGCGAAGAGACCCAGTACTTC | CASSFRGGEETQYF
NA | many | TRBJ1-2 | TRBV27 | TGTGCCAGCAGCCTAATCAGTTCAGGGATCTATGGCTACACCTTC | CASSLISSGIYGYTF
NA | few | TRBJ2-2 | TRBV18 | TGTGCCAGCTCACCTCCCCCAGGGGCAGGTACCGGGGAGCTGTTTTTT | CASSPPPGAGTGELFF
NA | NA | TRBJ2-2 | TRBV5-1 | TGCGCCAGCAGCTTGGTCGGGAAAACGAACACCGGGGAGCTGTTTTTT | CASSLVGKTNTGELFF
TRBD2 | few | TRBJ2-1 | TRBV10-2 | TGCGCCAGCTTGCGCGGGAGGTCAAATGAGCAGTTCTTC | CASLRGRSNEQFF
NA | NA | TRBJ2-3 | TRBV2 | TGTGCCAGCAGTGAAGGGATACCATTCACAGATACGCAGTATTTT | CASSEGIPFTDTQYF
NA | medium-sized | TRBJ1-1 | TRBV13 | TGTGCCAGCAGCGCAGAAACTGAAGCTTTCTTT | CASSAETEAFF
NA | few | TRBJ2-5 | TRBV7-2 | TGTGCCAGCAGCTTAGGTCCGGCAGGGATTGACCAAGAGACCCAGTACTTC | CASSLGPAGIDQETQYF
TRBD1 | NA | TRBJ1-6 | TRBV6-2/TRBV6-3 | TGTGCCAGCAGAGGAACAGGGGTTTCACCCCTCCACTTT | CASRGTGVSPLHF
NA | NA | TRBJ1-2 | TRBV7-9 | TGTGCCAGCAGCGCCCAGGGATTCGGCTATGGCTACACCTTC | CASSAQGFGYGYTF
NA | few | TRBJ2-3 | TRBV28 | TGTGCCAGCAGTTCCCCCGGTGGAACAGATACGCAGTATTTT | CASSSPGGTDTQYF
NA | NA | TRBJ2-1 | TRBV11-2 | TGTGCCAGCAGCTGGGGCAATGAGCAGTTCTTC | CASSWGNEQFF
TRBD1 | many | TRBJ1-1 | TRBV7-2 | TGTGCCAGCAGCTCACAGGGGTCGGGCACTGAAGCTTTCTTT | CASSSQGSGTEAFF
TRBD1 | NA | TRBJ1-6 | TRBV11-2 | TGTGCCAGCAGCCGGGGACAGAGAAATTCACCCCTCCACTTT | CASSRGQRNSPLHF
TRBD1 | few | TRBJ2-7 | TRBV27 | TGTGCCAGCAGTTTGCAGGGGGCAAGGGAGCAGTACTTC | CASSLQGAREQYF
TRBD1 | NA | TRBJ1-1 | TRBV18 | TGTGCCAGCTCACCAACAGGGGTGGGCACTGAAGCTTTCTTT | CASSPTGVGTEAFF
NA | many | TRBJ2-1 | TRBV4-3 | TGCGCCAGCAGCCTGCGGGACGGGGGTTACAATGAGCAGTTCTTC | CASSLRDGGYNEQFF
TRBD2 | many | TRBJ2-7 | TRBV20-1 | TGCAGTGCCAGGGGGTCTATAGCGGGAGTAAGGTACGAGCAGTACTTC | CSARGSIAGVRYEQYF
NA | NA | TRBJ1-2 | TRBV28 | TGTGCCAGCAGTTTAGGCAGCCGATCGAGTGGCTACACCTTC | CASSLGSRSSGYTF
TRBD2 | NA | TRBJ2-7 | TRBV11-2 | TGTGCCAGCAGCTTACTAGCGGGAGTGAAAATGTACGAGCAGTACTTC | CASSLLAGVKMYEQYF
NA | NA | TRBJ2-7 | TRBV7-8 | TGTGCCAGCAGCCACCCGGACAAGGGCGAGCAGTACTTC | CASSHPDKGEQYF
NA | NA | TRBJ2-3 | TRBV7-2 | TGTGCCAGCAGCTTAGCGGCAAGAGCTAGCACAGATACGCAGTATTTT | CASSLAARASTDTQYF
NA | NA | TRBJ2-5 | TRBV11-2 | TGTGCCAGCAGCTTAGTTCTTCGTCTAGGGGAGACCCAGTACTTC | CASSLVLRLGETQYF
NA | NA | TRBJ2-2 | TRBV27 | TGTGCCAGCAAGCCCCCACCAAACACCGGGGAGCTGTTTTTT | CASKPPPNTGELFF
TRBD2 | few | TRBJ2-2 | TRBV5-4 | TGTGCCAGCAGCCGTAGCGGGAGACCAACCGGGGAGCTGTTTTTT | CASSRSGRPTGELFF
NA | NA | TRBJ1-3 | TRBV2 | TGTGCCAGCAAGGTGGGCGGAAACACCATATATTTT | CASKVGGNTIYF
NA | few | TRBJ2-3 | TRBV15 | TGTGCCACCAGCAGTGGTCTCGGAGAGTACACAGATACGCAGTATTTT | CATSSGLGEYTDTQYF
NA | few | TRBJ2-7 | TRBV5-1 | TGCGCCAGCAGCTTGTACCGGGACAATTACGAGCAGTACTTC | CASSLYRDNYEQYF
TRBD2 | NA | TRBJ2-1 | TRBV4-1 | TGCGCCAGCAGCCCGGGACTAGCCGGTTGGGAGCAGTTCTTC | CASSPGLAGWEQFF
NA | NA | TRBJ2-3 | TRBV28 | TGTGCCAGCAGTTCGTACTCTAGCGACAGCACAGATACGCAGTATTTT | CASSSYSSDSTDTQYF
TRBD1 | few | TRBJ1-1 | TRBV7-8 | TGTGCCAGCAGCTTTAAGAGGGGGCGGACTGAAGCTTTCTTT | CASSFKRGRTEAFF
NA | NA | TRBJ1-6 | TRBV25-1 | TGTGCCAGCAGTGAATTTGGAGAACGCCTTAATTCACCCCTCCACTTT | CASSEFGERLNSPLHF
NA | NA | TRBJ2-1 | TRBV5-1 | TGCGCCAGCAGCTTGGGGGTCACCACCTACAATGAGCAGTTCTTC | CASSLGVTTYNEQFF
NA | NA | TRBJ2-3 | TRBV10-3 | TGTGCCATCAGCGGGAGTGGTACAGATACGCAGTATTTT | CAISGSGTDTQYF